This TCR beta chain is from a study of pediatric ulcerative colitis. Findings of the study overall: Rectal repertoires separated controls, mild-moderate and acute severe colitis.

One to two pinch biopsies were taken from the rectum during colonoscopy. This clone came up once. Its target is unknown. Germline CDR1 is SNHLY and CDR2 is FYNNEI. The CDR3 is made up of 16 amino acids. The V gene end was trimmed by 8 bases and the J gene end by 0 bases; junction bases not matched to a gene: 9. Sequencing depth was up to 500,000 reads per sample. Assay used: immunoSEQ multiplex PCR; TCRdb lists only in-frame clones, some missing. The sample contains 30,000 to 40,000 clones, about three quarters of which appear only once. The receptor was isolated from a boy aged 10-17 years with mild ulcerative colitis. What was sequenced was gut tissue. The chain uses TRBV2 and TRBJ2-2, with TRBD1 matching over 7 bases. CDR3 residues: CASDPQGITNTGELFF. In DNA, the CDR3 is TGTGCCAGCGACCCACAGGGGATAACGAACACCGGGGAGCTGTTTTTT.